A few counts support the clone carrying this T cell receptor (beta chain). This entry belongs to a study of blood T cells in healthy people across ages. Then a second PCR, running roughly 7 to 11 cycles, was carried out with a sample-barcoded 5' primer and a J-beta primer mix. TCRdb independently ran MiXCR on the 5' RACE reads; one entry per CDR3 protein. This table has 600,000 to 1,000,000 distinct CDR3 sequences, 20% to 25% appearing once. The same sample was also used in a study of T cells of mothers and their children. As that report states: Biologically related mothers and children overlapped slightly more than unrelated pairs, a non-significant difference.

The TCR sequence derives from a boy aged 5-17 years in good health. The specimen sequenced was blood.

The CDR3 region has the DNA TGCGCCAGCAGCCAAGATTCGCCCGGGGCTGGAAACACCATATATTTT. It specifies CASSQDSPGAGNTIYF. The chain combines TRBV4-3 with TRBJ1-3; D uncertain. The CDR3 runs to 16 residues. Germline loops: CDR1 LGHNA, CDR2 YSLEER. The V gene lost 0 bases and the J gene lost 2 bases, with 11 bases spanning the gap.